Listed below are T cell receptor beta chains from one sample, sequenced in a study of metastatic and nonmetastatic thyroid tumors. TCRdb re-called the PCR reads with MiXCR. The repertoire consists of about 16,000 clones, with around 13% occurring once and the leading ten covering around 15%. The sequenced sample consisted of tumor tissue. These receptors were collected from a female donor with papillary thyroid cancer or a benign thyroid nodule (not recorded which). Some clones in this sample may be carry-over from other donors' samples. The CDR3 runs from the conserved cysteine through the conserved F or W. Fields, in order: J gene, V gene, CDR3 protein.

j_gene: TRBJ1-2
v_gene: TRBV6-1
CDR3aa: CASRYIGLNYGYTF

j_gene: TRBJ2-7
v_gene: TRBV20-1
CDR3aa: CSAHTGTGNYEQYF

j_gene: TRBJ2-7
v_gene: TRBV6-2/TRBV6-3
CDR3aa: CASSPVRSTASREQYF

j_gene: TRBJ2-5
v_gene: TRBV11-1
CDR3aa: CASSLVIGTETQYF

j_gene: TRBJ1-3
v_gene: TRBV6-5
CDR3aa: CASSYSDRAVRHF

j_gene: TRBJ1-1
v_gene: TRBV5-1
CDR3aa: CASSLGAVMNTEAFF

j_gene: TRBJ2-1
v_gene: TRBV12-5
CDR3aa: CASGLKAGDHNEQFF

j_gene: TRBJ2-7
v_gene: TRBV6-1
CDR3aa: CASSEWGPTYEQYF

j_gene: TRBJ2-7
v_gene: TRBV7-9
CDR3aa: CASSLSHSYEQYF

j_gene: TRBJ2-5
v_gene: TRBV5-4
CDR3aa: CASSMRTSGGQETQYF

j_gene: TRBJ1-1
v_gene: TRBV6-1
CDR3aa: CASRDRGHTEAFF

j_gene: TRBJ2-7
v_gene: TRBV12-3/TRBV12-4
CDR3aa: CASSRNRGTTYEQYF

j_gene: TRBJ2-7
v_gene: TRBV20-1
CDR3aa: CSAVTRSSYEQYF

j_gene: TRBJ1-6
v_gene: TRBV10-2
CDR3aa: CASSQRGRSSYNSPLHF

j_gene: TRBJ1-1
v_gene: TRBV2
CDR3aa: CASRRSTEMNTEAFF

j_gene: TRBJ2-5
v_gene: TRBV2
CDR3aa: CASSELAPETQYF

j_gene: TRBJ2-1
v_gene: TRBV6-1
CDR3aa: CASSDGAGGVNEQFF

j_gene: TRBJ1-2
v_gene: TRBV4-1
CDR3aa: CASSHPDVYGYTF

j_gene: TRBJ2-1
v_gene: TRBV20-1
CDR3aa: CSARGASSSYNEQFF

j_gene: TRBJ1-5
v_gene: TRBV3-1
CDR3aa: CASSQEEGQPQHF

j_gene: TRBJ2-3
v_gene: TRBV24-1
CDR3aa: CATSDLTSGGTDTQYF

j_gene: TRBJ2-1
v_gene: TRBV5-8
CDR3aa: CASSRTTYNEQFF

j_gene: TRBJ2-7
v_gene: TRBV2
CDR3aa: CASSEPAGSLYEQYF

j_gene: TRBJ1-1
v_gene: TRBV19
CDR3aa: CASTRGPEAFF

j_gene: TRBJ1-1
v_gene: TRBV5-1
CDR3aa: CASSSAWNTEAFF

j_gene: TRBJ1-1
v_gene: TRBV6-5
CDR3aa: CASSYRQSNTEAFF

j_gene: TRBJ1-2
v_gene: TRBV20-1
CDR3aa: CSANDPVRSYGYTF

j_gene: TRBJ2-2
v_gene: TRBV5-1
CDR3aa: CASSYGLAGEAGELFF

j_gene: TRBJ2-1
v_gene: TRBV30
CDR3aa: CACGQGVHEQFF

j_gene: TRBJ2-1
v_gene: TRBV11-1
CDR3aa: CASSLVLAFYNEQFF

j_gene: TRBJ2-7
v_gene: TRBV9
CDR3aa: CASSVEPTSGGASYEQYF

j_gene: TRBJ2-7
v_gene: TRBV6-2/TRBV6-3
CDR3aa: CASSLASWNFYEQYF

j_gene: TRBJ1-1
v_gene: TRBV7-6
CDR3aa: CASSLDLNTEAFF

j_gene: TRBJ2-3
v_gene: TRBV10-3
CDR3aa: CAISEGPDTQYF

j_gene: TRBJ1-1
v_gene: TRBV5-1
CDR3aa: CASSLVQGMDTEAFF

j_gene: TRBJ1-1
v_gene: TRBV7-6
CDR3aa: CASSLDGLNTEAFF

j_gene: TRBJ1-1
v_gene: TRBV5-1
CDR3aa: CASRGTGVNTEAFF

j_gene: TRBJ1-1
v_gene: TRBV10-1
CDR3aa: CASSDLGSNTEAFF

j_gene: TRBJ2-3
v_gene: TRBV3-1
CDR3aa: CASSQGRLGTDTQYF

j_gene: TRBJ1-2
v_gene: TRBV19
CDR3aa: CASSPQGAGYTF

j_gene: TRBJ1-6
v_gene: TRBV12-3/TRBV12-4
CDR3aa: CASSGQGVNSPLHF

j_gene: TRBJ2-3
v_gene: TRBV29-1
CDR3aa: CSFGGGATDTQYF

j_gene: TRBJ1-6
v_gene: TRBV18
CDR3aa: CASSPYPNNSPLHF

j_gene: TRBJ1-1
v_gene: TRBV10-3
CDR3aa: CAIGQGNTEAFF

j_gene: TRBJ2-5
v_gene: TRBV5-1
CDR3aa: CASRAIGEVQGLQETQYF

j_gene: TRBJ2-7
v_gene: TRBV5-1
CDR3aa: CASSLGGSLGYEQYF

j_gene: TRBJ2-1
v_gene: TRBV20-1
CDR3aa: CSAGAMGSYNEQFF

j_gene: TRBJ2-7
v_gene: TRBV28
CDR3aa: CASSEGLAGDEQYF

j_gene: TRBJ2-3
v_gene: TRBV7-2
CDR3aa: CASSLSPIVPQYF

j_gene: TRBJ2-3
v_gene: TRBV7-9
CDR3aa: CASSSWLGGRIETDTQYF

j_gene: TRBJ1-1
v_gene: TRBV6-1
CDR3aa: CASSSTLYGTEAFF

j_gene: TRBJ2-7
v_gene: TRBV29-1
CDR3aa: CSVGEGEQYF

j_gene: TRBJ1-2
v_gene: TRBV20-1
CDR3aa: CSARDGTGRYGYTF

j_gene: TRBJ1-2
v_gene: TRBV18
CDR3aa: CASSPEVGGQSYGYTF